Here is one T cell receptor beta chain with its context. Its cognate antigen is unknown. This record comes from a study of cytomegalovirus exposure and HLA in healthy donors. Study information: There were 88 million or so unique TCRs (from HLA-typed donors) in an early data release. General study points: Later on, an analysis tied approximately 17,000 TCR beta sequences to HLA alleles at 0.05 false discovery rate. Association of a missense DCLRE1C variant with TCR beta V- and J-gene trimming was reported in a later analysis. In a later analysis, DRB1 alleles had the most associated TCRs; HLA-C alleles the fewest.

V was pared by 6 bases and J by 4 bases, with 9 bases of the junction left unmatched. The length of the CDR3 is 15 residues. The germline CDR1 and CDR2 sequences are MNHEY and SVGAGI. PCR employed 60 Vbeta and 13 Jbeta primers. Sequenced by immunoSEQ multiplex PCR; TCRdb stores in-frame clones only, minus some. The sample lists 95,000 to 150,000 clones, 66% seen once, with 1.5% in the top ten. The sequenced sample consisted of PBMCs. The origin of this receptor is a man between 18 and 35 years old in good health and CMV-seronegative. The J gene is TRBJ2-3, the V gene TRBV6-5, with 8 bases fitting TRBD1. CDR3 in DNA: TGTGCCAGCAGCCCGTCGCAGGGGGCCGCAGATACGCAGTATTTT. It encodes CASSPSQGAADTQYF.